One T cell receptor (beta chain) is described in this entry. This entry belongs to a study of cytomegalovirus exposure and HLA in healthy donors. Study-level background: The 100 to 150 validation repertoires matched the 600 to 700 first-cohort repertoires in platform, a later analysis reported.

The donors were members of the validation cohort, which comprised 90 to 150 subjects and was separate from the first cohort of several hundred subjects. Sequencing used immunoSEQ multiplex PCR; TCRdb keeps in-frame clones, though not all of them. This table has roughly 300,000 clones, around 89% appearing once. V was shortened by 2 bases and J by 2 bases, with 7 bases between the two germline ends. The CDR3 has 13 residues. Germline V gives CDR1 ENHRY, CDR2 SYGVKD. Sequencing was carried out using PBMCs. This chain joins TRBV10-3 and TRBJ2-7; D gene uncertain. The source is a woman under 30 in good health and CMV-seronegative. The CDR3 sequence: CAISEILAYEQYF. For the CDR3, the DNA is TGTGCCATCAGTGAGATACTGGCCTACGAGCAGTACTTC.